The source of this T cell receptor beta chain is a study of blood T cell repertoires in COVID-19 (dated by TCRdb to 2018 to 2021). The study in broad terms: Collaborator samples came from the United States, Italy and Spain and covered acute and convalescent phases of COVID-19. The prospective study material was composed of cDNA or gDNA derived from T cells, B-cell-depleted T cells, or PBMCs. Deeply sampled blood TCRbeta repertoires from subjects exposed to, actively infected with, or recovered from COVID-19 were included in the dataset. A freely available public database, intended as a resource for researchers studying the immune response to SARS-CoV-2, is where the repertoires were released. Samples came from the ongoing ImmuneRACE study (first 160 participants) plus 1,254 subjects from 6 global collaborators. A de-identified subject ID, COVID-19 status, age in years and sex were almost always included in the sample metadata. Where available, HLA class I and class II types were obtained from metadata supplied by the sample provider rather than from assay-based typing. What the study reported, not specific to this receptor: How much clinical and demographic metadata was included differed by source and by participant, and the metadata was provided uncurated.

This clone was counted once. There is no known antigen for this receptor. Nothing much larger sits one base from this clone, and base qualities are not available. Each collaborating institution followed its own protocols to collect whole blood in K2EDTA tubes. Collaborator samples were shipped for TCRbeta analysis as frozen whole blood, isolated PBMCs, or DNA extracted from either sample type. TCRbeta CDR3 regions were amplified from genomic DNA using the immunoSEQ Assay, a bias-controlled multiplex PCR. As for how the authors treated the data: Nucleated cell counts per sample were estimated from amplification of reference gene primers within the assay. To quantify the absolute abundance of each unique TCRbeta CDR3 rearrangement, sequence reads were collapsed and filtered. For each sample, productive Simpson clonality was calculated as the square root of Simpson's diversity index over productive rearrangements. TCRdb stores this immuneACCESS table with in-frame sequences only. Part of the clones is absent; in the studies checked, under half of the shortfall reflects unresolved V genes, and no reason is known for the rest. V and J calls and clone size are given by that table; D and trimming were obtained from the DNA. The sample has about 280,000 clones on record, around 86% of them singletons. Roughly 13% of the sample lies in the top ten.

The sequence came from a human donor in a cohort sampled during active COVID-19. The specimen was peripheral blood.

The CDR3 reads as follows: CASAGDRPFF. The DNA is TGTGCCAGCGCGGGGGACAGGCCGTTTTTT. The rearrangement joined TRBV5-8 to TRBJ1-4; TRBD1 agrees with 8 junctional bases. V is pruned by 7 bases and J by 16 bases, leaving 6 bases of the junction without a gene match. The CDR3 sequence holds 10 residues, the cysteine and phenylalanine included. Just the 30-base CDR3 DNA is kept, in frame starting at base 1. CDR1 SGHTS and CDR2 YDEGEE are derived from the germline V gene.